The rows below give T cell receptor beta chains drawn from one sample of a study of blood T cell repertoires in COVID-19. Profiled with immunoSEQ multiplex PCR; TCRdb holds only in-frame clones, not every one. This sample carries 43,000 or so clones, approximately 80% of them seen once, and the ten largest clones take roughly a quarter. Sequencing was performed on peripheral blood. The receptor source for this set is a woman aged 60-75 years with acute or convalescent COVID-19. The CDR3 runs from the conserved cysteine through the conserved F or W. The D gene is left open where the match is weak.

V	D	J	CDR3	DNA
TRBV19	.	TRBJ1-1	CASSIGSIGGTEAFF	TGTGCCAGTAGTATAGGTAGTATCGGAGGCACTGAAGCTTTCTTT
TRBV7-9	TRBD1	TRBJ2-2	CASSPGTGDTGELFF	TGTGCCAGCAGCCCTGGGACAGGGGACACCGGGGAGCTGTTTTTT
TRBV24-1	TRBD1	TRBJ1-5	CATSWSFRGTGTPLSNQPQHF	TGTGCCACCAGTTGGTCCTTTCGTGGGACAGGGACGCCCTTGAGCAATCAGCCCCAGCATTTT
TRBV5-5	.	TRBJ1-2	CASSIQGFGYTF	TGTGCCAGCAGCATACAGGGTTTTGGCTACACCTTC
TRBV18	.	TRBJ1-3	CASLDSSGNTIYF	TGTGCCAGCTTGGACAGCTCTGGAAACACCATATATTTT
TRBV10-3	TRBD1	TRBJ2-7	CAISHGTGDGYEQYF	TGTGCCATCAGTCACGGGACAGGGGACGGCTACGAGCAGTACTTC
TRBV12-3/TRBV12-4	.	TRBJ2-7	CASSAGTIYEQYF	TGTGCCAGCAGTGCCGGGACAATCTACGAGCAGTACTTC
TRBV6-6	TRBD2	TRBJ2-3	CASSSGGVTDTQYF	TGTGCCAGCAGTAGCGGGGGGGTGACAGATACGCAGTATTTT
TRBV7-9	.	TRBJ2-3	CASSDRRLMADTQYF	TGTGCCAGCAGCGACAGGCGCCTCATGGCAGATACGCAGTATTTT
TRBV6-2/TRBV6-3	TRBD2	TRBJ2-1	CASSDTSGGGGFF	TGTGCCAGCAGTGATACTAGCGGGGGTGGCGGGTTCTTC
TRBV15	TRBD2	TRBJ2-3	CATSRASGGLDTQYF	TGTGCCACCAGCAGAGCAAGCGGGGGGCTAGATACGCAGTATTTT
TRBV27	.	TRBJ2-1	CASSRNYEQFF	TGTGCCAGCAGCCGTAATTATGAGCAGTTCTTC